This T cell receptor (beta chain) was recovered during a study of shared clonotypes between healthy human individuals. The CDR3 consists of 15 residues. Deletions cut 5 bases from V and 2 bases from J, with 14 bases between. Per the germline V gene, CDR1 is SGHNT and CDR2 is YENEEA. Profiling relied on immunoSEQ multiplex PCR, and the TCRdb table lists in-frame clones only, not all of them. Among 200,000 to 250,000 clones listed, approximately 65% were seen once. This clone was recorded at least ten times. This TCR derives from a man aged 25-45 years in good health. Sequenced: memory CD4+ T cells sorted from blood. Regarding subset: CD45RA-negative fraction. The J gene is TRBJ2-3, the V gene TRBV11-3; maybe TRBD1 (6 bases). CDR3 loop: CASSRGTEFTDTQYF. DNA for the CDR3: TGTGCCAGCAGCAGGGGGACGGAATTCACAGATACGCAGTATTTT.